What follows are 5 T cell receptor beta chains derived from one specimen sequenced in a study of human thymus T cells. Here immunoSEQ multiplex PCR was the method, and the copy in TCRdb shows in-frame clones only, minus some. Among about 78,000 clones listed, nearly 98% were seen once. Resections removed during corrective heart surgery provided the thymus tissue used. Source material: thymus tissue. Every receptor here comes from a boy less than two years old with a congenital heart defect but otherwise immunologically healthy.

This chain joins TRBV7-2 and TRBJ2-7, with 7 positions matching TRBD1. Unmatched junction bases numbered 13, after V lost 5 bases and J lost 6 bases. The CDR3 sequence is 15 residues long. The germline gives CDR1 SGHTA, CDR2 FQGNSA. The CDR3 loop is CASSPRQGRRCEQYF. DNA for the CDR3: TGTGCCAGCAGCCCGCGACAGGGTAGAAGGTGCGAGCAGTACTTC.

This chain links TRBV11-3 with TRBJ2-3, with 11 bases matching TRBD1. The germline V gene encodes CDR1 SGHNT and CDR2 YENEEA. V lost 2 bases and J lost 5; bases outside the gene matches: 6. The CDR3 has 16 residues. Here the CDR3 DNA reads TGTGCCAGCAGCTTAAGCGGGACAGGGGGATTAGATACGCAGTATTTT. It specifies CASSLSGTGGLDTQYF. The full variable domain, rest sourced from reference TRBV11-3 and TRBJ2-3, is EAGVVQSPRYKIIEKKQPVAFWCNPISGHNTLYWYLQNLGQGPELLIRYENEEAVDDSQLPKDRFSAERLKGVDSTLKIQPAELGDSAVYLCASSLSGTGGLDTQYFGPGTRLTVL.

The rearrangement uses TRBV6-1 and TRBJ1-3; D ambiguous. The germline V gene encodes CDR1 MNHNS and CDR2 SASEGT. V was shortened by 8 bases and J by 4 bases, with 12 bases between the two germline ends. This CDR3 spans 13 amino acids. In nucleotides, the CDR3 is TGTGCCAGCTTAGAGCGGAGAGGAAACACCATATATTTT. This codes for CASLERRGNTIYF.

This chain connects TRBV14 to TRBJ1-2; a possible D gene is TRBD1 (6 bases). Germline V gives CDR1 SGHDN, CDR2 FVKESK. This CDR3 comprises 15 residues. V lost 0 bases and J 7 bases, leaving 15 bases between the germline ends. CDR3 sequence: CASSQENQGLGGYTF. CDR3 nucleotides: TGTGCCAGCAGCCAAGAGAATCAGGGGCTGGGTGGCTACACCTTC.

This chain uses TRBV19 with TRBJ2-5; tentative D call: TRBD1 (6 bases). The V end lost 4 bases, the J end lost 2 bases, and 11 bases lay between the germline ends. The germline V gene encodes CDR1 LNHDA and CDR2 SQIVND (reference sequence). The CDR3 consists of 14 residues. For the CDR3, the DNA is TGTGCCAGTAGTACCCACAGGGATCAAGAGACCCAGTACTTC. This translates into CASSTHRDQETQYF. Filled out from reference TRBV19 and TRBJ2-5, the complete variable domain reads DGGITQSPKYLFRKEGQNVTLSCEQNLNHDAMYWYRQDPGQGLRLIYYSQIVNDFQKGDIAEGYSVSREKKESFPLTVTSAQKNPTAFYLCASSTHRDQETQYFGPGTRLLVL.